This TCR beta chain derives from a study of CD8 T cells in Susac syndrome. About this clonotype itself: Its antigen remains unknown.

Study-level findings and limits: It was acknowledged by the study that relatively few individuals were included in its TCR sequencing and HLA analysis.

It was with random hexamers that roughly 0.45 to 1 ug RNA was reverse transcribed. Amplification of the TCR beta CDR3 was carried out by immunoSEQ multiplex PCR, which spanned a total of 54 Vbeta and 13 Jbeta segments. TCRdb reprocessed the immunoSEQ multiplex PCR reads with MiXCR, giving one entry per CDR3 protein. The repertoire holds roughly 130,000 distinct CDR3 sequences, around 96% seen once, with 0.12% to 0.15% in the top ten. As judged by recently defined diagnostic criteria, patients with Susac syndrome had definite or probable disease. TEMRA cells were FACS-enriched, with CD8+ and CD4+ T cells isolated negatively. V dropped 0 bases and J dropped 3 bases, with 7 bases sitting between them. The CDR3 loop spans 14 amino acids. CDR1 and CDR2 from the germline V gene are SGDLS and YYNGEE.

This sequence was found in a human donor with Susac syndrome. What was sequenced was CD4+ T cells from PBMCs. This chain joins TRBV9 and TRBJ2-4, with D possibly matching TRBD2 (5 bases). DNA of the CDR3: TGTGCCAGCAGCGTAGGGACTCACAAAAACATTCAGTACTTC. Amino acids: CASSVGTHKNIQYF.